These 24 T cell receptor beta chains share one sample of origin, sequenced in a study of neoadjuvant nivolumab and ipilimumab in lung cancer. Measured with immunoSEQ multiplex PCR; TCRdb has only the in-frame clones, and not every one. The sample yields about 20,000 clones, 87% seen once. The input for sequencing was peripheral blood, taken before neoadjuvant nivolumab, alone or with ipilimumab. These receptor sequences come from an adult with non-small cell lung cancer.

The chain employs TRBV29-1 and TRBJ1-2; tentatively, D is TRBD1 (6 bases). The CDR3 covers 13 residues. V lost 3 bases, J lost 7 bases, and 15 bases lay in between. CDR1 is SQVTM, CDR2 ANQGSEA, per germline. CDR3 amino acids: CSVDMGGVSGYTF. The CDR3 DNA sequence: TGCAGCGTTGACATGGGGGGCGTGAGTGGCTACACCTTC.

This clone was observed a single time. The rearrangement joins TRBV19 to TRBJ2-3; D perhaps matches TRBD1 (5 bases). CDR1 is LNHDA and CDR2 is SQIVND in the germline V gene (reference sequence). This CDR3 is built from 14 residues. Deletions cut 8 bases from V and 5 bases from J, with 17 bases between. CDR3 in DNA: TGTGCCAGTTCCAGCATCAGGGCGGTAGATACGCAGTATTTT. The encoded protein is CASSSIRAVDTQYF.

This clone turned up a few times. This CDR3 reads CASSPFLQGTGELFF. The CDR3 DNA sequence: TGTGCCAGCAGCCCTTTCCTACAGGGGACCGGGGAGCTGTTTTTT. This sequence joins TRBV6-5 and TRBJ2-2, with 7 bases fitting TRBD1. CDR1 and CDR2 (germline): MNHEY, SVGAGI. CDR3 size: 15 residues. After removal of 6 bases from V and 5 bases from J, the junction contained 9 bases not matched to a gene.

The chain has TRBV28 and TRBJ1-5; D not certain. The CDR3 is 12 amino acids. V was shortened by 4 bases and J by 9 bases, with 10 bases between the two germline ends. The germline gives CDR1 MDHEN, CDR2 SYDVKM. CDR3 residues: CASSSTKGPQHF. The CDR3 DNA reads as TGTGCCAGCAGTTCCACCAAGGGGCCCCAGCATTTT.

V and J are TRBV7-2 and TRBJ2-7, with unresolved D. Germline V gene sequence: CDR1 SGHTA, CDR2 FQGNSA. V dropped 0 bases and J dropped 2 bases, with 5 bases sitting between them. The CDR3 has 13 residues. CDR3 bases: TGTGCCAGCAGCTTAGCGATGACCTACGAGCAGTACTTC. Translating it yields CASSLAMTYEQYF.

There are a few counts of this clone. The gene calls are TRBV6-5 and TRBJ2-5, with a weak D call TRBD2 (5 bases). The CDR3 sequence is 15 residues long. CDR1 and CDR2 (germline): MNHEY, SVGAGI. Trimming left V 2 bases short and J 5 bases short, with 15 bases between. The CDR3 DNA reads TGTGCCAGCAGTTACGGGTCGGGGTTACGGGAGACCCAGTACTTC. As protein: CASSYGSGLRETQYF.

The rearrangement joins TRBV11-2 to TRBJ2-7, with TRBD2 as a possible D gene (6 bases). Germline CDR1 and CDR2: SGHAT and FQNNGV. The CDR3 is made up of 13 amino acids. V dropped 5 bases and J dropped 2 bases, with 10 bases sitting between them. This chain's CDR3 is CASSPGTAYEQYF. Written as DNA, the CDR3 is TGTGCCAGCAGCCCCGGGACTGCCTACGAGCAGTACTTC.

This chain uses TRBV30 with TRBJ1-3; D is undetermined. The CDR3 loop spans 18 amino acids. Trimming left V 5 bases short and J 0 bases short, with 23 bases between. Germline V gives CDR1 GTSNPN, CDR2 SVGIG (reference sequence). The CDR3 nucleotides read TGTGCCTGGGACACGAACCGGCTAGGACTAGGCTCTGGAAACACCATATATTTT. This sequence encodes CAWDTNRLGLGSGNTIYF.

The CDR3 DNA is TGTGCCAGCAGCGGGGGGGGAGGACAGGGGCGATTAGAGACCCAGTACTTC. It yields the protein CASSGGGGQGRLETQYF. The chain recombines TRBV5-4 with TRBJ2-5, with TRBD1 matching 9 bases. The germline V gene has CDR1 SGHNT and CDR2 YYREEE (reference sequence). The CDR3 is made up of 17 amino acids. J gave up 4 bases and V 4 bases, and 14 bases lay outside the gene matches.

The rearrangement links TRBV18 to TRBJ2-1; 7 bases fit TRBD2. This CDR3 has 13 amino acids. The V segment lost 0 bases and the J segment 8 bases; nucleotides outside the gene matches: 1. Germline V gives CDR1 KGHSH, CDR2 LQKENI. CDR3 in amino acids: CASSPPSGDEQFF. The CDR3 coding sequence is TGTGCCAGCTCACCACCCAGCGGGGATGAGCAGTTCTTC.

In DNA, the CDR3 is TGTGCCAGCAGTCCTCAGGAATATAGCAATCAGCCCCAGCATTTT. This gives the protein CASSPQEYSNQPQHF. The chain has TRBV9 and TRBJ1-5; D unclear. This CDR3 has 15 amino acids. With 5 bases removed from V and 0 bases from J, the gap between germline ends came to 12 bases. Germline CDR1 is SGDLS and CDR2 is YYNGEE.

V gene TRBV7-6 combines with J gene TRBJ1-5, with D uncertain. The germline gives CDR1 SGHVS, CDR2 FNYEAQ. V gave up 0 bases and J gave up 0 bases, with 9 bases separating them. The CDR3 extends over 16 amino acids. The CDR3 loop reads CASSLARGYSNQPQHF. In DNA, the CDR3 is TGTGCCAGCAGCTTAGCGCGCGGTTATAGCAATCAGCCCCAGCATTTT.

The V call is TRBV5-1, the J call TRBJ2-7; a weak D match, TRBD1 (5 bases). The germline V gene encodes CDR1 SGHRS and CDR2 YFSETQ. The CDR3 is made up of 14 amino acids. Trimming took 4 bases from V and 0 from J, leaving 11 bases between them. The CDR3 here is CASSPRTYSYEQYF. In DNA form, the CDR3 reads TGCGCCAGCAGCCCCAGGACATACTCCTACGAGCAGTACTTC.

CDR3 coding DNA: TGTGCCAGCAGCCCGGGACTAGCGGGAGTGGCCGGGGAGCTGTTTTTT. It is translated as CASSPGLAGVAGELFF. The V gene is TRBV7-9, the J gene TRBJ2-2; 14 bases align to TRBD2. Germline lookup yields CDR1 SEHNR and CDR2 FQNEAQ (reference sequence). CDR3 length: 16 amino acids. V shed 5 bases and J 6 bases; nucleotides not matched to a gene: 5.

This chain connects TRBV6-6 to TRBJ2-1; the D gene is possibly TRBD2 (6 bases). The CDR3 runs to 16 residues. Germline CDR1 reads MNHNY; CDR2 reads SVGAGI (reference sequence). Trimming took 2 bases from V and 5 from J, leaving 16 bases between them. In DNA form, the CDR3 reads TGTGCCAGCAGTTACCGTGGGACTCGCGACGACAATGAGCAGTTCTTC. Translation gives CASSYRGTRDDNEQFF.

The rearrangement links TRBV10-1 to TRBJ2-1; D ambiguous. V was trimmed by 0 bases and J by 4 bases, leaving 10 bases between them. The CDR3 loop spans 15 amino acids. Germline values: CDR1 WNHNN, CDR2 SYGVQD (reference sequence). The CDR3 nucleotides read TGCGCCAGCAGTGAGTCTTCCCAAAATTACAATGAGCAGTTCTTC. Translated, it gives CASSESSQNYNEQFF.

The CDR3 sequence: CASSLRPGRGGNHEQYF. CDR3 DNA sequence: TGTGCCAGCAGCTTACGGCCCGGTAGGGGGGGTAACCACGAGCAGTACTTC. The chain links TRBV7-8 to TRBJ2-7; perhaps TRBD2 as D (7 bases). Trimming pared 2 bases from V and 5 bases from J, leaving 22 bases between. CDR3 size: 17 residues. Germline assignment: CDR1 SGHVS and CDR2 FQNEAQ.

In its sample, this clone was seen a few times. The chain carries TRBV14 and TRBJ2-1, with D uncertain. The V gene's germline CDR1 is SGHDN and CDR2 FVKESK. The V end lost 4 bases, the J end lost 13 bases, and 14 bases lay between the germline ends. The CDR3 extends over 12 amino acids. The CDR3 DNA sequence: TGTGCCAGCAGCCCCACGGGCCACCTTCAGTTCTTC. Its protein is CASSPTGHLQFF.

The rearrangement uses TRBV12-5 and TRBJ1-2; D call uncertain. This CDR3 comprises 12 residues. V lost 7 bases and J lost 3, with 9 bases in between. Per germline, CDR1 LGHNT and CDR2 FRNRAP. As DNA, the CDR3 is TGTGCTAGTGCCCCCGGGGACTATGGCTACACCTTC. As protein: CASAPGDYGYTF. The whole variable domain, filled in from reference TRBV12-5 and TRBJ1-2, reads DARVTQTPRHKVTEMGQEVTMRCQPILGHNTVFWYRQTMMQGLELLAYFRNRAPLDDSGMPKDRFSAEMPDATLATLKIQPSEPRDSAVYFCASAPGDYGYTFGSGTRLTVV.

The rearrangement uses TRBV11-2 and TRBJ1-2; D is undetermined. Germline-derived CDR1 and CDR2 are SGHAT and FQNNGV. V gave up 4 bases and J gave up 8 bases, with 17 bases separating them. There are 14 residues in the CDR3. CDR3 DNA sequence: TGTGCCAGCAGCTCCAACCGGTACCTAAGGGGCTACACCTTC. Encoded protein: CASSSNRYLRGYTF.

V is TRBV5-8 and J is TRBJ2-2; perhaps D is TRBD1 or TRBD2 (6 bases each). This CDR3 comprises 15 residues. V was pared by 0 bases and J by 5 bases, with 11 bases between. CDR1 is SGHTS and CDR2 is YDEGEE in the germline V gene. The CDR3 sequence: CASSLEQGGTGELFF. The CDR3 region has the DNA TGTGCCAGCAGCTTGGAACAGGGAGGAACCGGGGAGCTGTTTTTT.

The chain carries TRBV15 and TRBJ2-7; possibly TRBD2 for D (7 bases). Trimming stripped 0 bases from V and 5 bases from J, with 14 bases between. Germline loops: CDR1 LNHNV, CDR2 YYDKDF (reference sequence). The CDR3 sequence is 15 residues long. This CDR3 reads CATSREGGPRDEQYF. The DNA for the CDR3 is TGTGCCACCAGCAGAGAGGGGGGGCCTCGGGACGAGCAGTACTTC.

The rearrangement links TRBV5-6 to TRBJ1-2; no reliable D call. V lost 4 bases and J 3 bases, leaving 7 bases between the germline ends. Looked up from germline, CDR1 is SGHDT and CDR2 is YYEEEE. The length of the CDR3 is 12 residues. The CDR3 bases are TGTGCCAGCAGCGTCGAGGACTATGGCTACACCTTC. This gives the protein CASSVEDYGYTF.

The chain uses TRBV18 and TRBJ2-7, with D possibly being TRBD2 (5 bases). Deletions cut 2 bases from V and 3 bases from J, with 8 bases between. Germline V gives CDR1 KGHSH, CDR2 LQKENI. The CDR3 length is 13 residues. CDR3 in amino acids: CASSPGSFYEQYF. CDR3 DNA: TGTGCCAGCTCACCAGGGAGCTTCTACGAGCAGTACTTC.